The sequence of this T cell receptor beta chain was determined in a study of OX40 agonist ivuxolimab in advanced cancers. Study conclusions and caveats: The study observed clonal expansion of CD4+ and CD8+ blood T cells by week 6 at 0.1 to 3.0 mg/kg.

Germline trimming cut 2 bases from V and 9 bases from J; bases unmatched to any gene: 9. The CDR3 has 15 amino acids. Germline lookup yields CDR1 SGHRS and CDR2 YFSETQ. About this clone itself: Its antigen remains unknown.

The repertoire was sequenced with immunoSEQ multiplex PCR; TCRdb's copy has only in-frame clones and lacks some. Altogether under 85,000 clones are present, around 86% being singletons, with the ten largest covering roughly 8%. This sequence joins TRBV5-1 and TRBJ2-1, with 9 nucleotides matching TRBD2. Sequencing used CD4+ or CD8+ T cells sorted from blood, obtained in a trial of the OX40 agonist ivuxolimab. The source of this sequence is an adult with an advanced solid tumor such as melanoma, head and neck, liver or kidney cancer. The CDR3 loop is CASSLIAGVKGEQFF. CDR3 in DNA: TGCGCCAGCAGCTTAATAGCGGGAGTAAAGGGTGAGCAGTTCTTC.